This section outlines one TCR beta chain sequence together with its context. Produced via immunoSEQ multiplex PCR; TCRdb's table is partial and in-frame only. The profile covers under 300,000 clones, with 80% to 95% appearing a single time and 0.83% taken by the ten largest. The V and J ends lost 8 bases and 3 bases respectively, with 20 bases between them. Germline V gives CDR1 MNHEY, CDR2 SVGAGI. The CDR3 length is 15 residues. The data were obtained in a study of blood T cell repertoires in COVID-19. The sample comprised peripheral blood. The clonotype comes from a man aged 30-40 years with COVID-19, enrolled during active disease. This chain connects TRBV6-5 to TRBJ2-7; tentatively, D is TRBD1 (5 bases). The CDR3 DNA reads as TGTGCCAGCGCTGGGGCACCCTCACAACTCTACGAGCAGTACTTC. This encodes CASAGAPSQLYEQYF.